The 30 T cell receptor beta chains below come from one sample, sequenced in a study of identical twins. TCRdb reprocessed the 5' RACE reads via MiXCR and lists one record per CDR3 protein. In the table there are some 440,000 distinct CDR3 sequences, more than 20% of which are singletons. These same records also appear under a second study, on T cells expressing NK-cell markers.

The sequenced material came from CD4+ T cells sorted from blood. The receptors shown here come from a woman aged 18-35 years in good health.

This clonotype was observed many times. This chain links TRBV20-1 with TRBJ2-1; TRBD2 matches at 9 bases. The junction had 4 bases not matched to a gene; V was cut back by 5 bases and J by 5 bases. CDR1 and CDR2 from the germline V gene are DFQATT and SNEGSKA (reference sequence). The CDR3 is 13 amino acids. The chain's CDR3 is CSAPGTSNNEQFF. DNA for the CDR3: TGCAGTGCTCCCGGGACTAGCAACAATGAGCAGTTCTTC.

The chain couples TRBV12-3 or TRBV12-4 to TRBJ1-6; D perhaps matches TRBD1 (6 bases). The CDR3 runs 14 residues. V lost 6 bases to trimming and J lost 8 bases, with 14 bases between them. The CDR3 reads CASSSSGGHSPLHF. CDR3 DNA sequence: TGTGCCAGCAGCTCGTCCGGGGGGCATTCACCCCTCCACTTT.

The chain links TRBV6-1 to TRBJ1-1, with D possibly being TRBD1 (6 bases). The CDR3 covers 13 residues. The germline V and J ends were trimmed by 2 bases and 11 bases, with 15 bases remaining between them. Germline-derived CDR1 and CDR2 are MNHNS and SASEGT. CDR3 nucleotide sequence: TGTGCCAGCAGTGAAAGCAGGGGCAGGCCTGCTTTCTTT. Translating it yields CASSESRGRPAFF.

The chain carries TRBV18 and TRBJ2-5, with 11 bases aligning to TRBD2. The CDR3 contains 15 residues. The germline V gene has CDR1 KGHSH and CDR2 LQKENI. V shed 6 bases, J shed 2 bases, and the junction held 5 bases outside the gene matches. The CDR3 region is CASSAGTSGQETQYF. The DNA for the CDR3 is TGTGCCAGCTCCGCCGGGACTAGCGGACAAGAGACCCAGTACTTC.

The V and J genes are TRBV5-1 and TRBJ2-7; tentatively, D is TRBD1 or TRBD2 (5 bases each). The germline CDR1 and CDR2 sequences are SGHRS and YFSETQ. The CDR3 runs 14 residues. Trimming cost V 4 bases and J 3 bases, with 14 bases left between them. In nucleotides, the CDR3 is TGCGCCAGCAGCCAGGTGGGGGTAGGCTACGAGCAGTACTTC. This sequence encodes CASSQVGVGYEQYF.

This clonotype was seen a few times. The chain recombines TRBV20-1 with TRBJ2-3, with 12 bases lining up with TRBD2. The CDR3 extends over 15 amino acids. The ends lost 3 bases at V and 2 bases at J; junction bases unmatched: 3. Germline V CDR1 and CDR2: DFQATT, SNEGSKA (reference sequence). In DNA form, the CDR3 reads TGCAGTGCTAGGACTAGCGGGAGTTTCACAGATACGCAGTATTTT. Translating it yields CSARTSGSFTDTQYF.

The gene calls are TRBV20-1 and TRBJ2-3; 8 nucleotides match TRBD2. The CDR3 extends over 14 amino acids. With 3 bases clipped from V and 3 bases from J, the junction kept 5 bases outside the gene matches. Germline-derived CDR1 and CDR2 are DFQATT and SNEGSKA (reference sequence). CDR3 sequence: CSASSGAGTDTQYF. The CDR3 bases are TGCAGTGCTAGTAGCGGGGCGGGAACAGATACGCAGTATTTT.

The sample holds many counts of this clonotype. V is TRBV5-6 and J is TRBJ1-4; D is possibly TRBD1 (5 bases). Trimming took 5 bases from V and 8 from J, leaving 13 bases between them. This CDR3 comprises 13 residues. From germline, CDR1 is SGHDT and CDR2 YYEEEE. The CDR3: CASSGSGGEKLFF. CDR3 sequence (DNA): TGTGCCAGCAGTGGATCCGGGGGAGAAAAACTGTTTTTT.

This clonotype was seen a single time. The chain employs TRBV5-5 and TRBJ2-3; a possible D gene is TRBD1 (6 bases). Trimming left V 0 bases short and J 4 bases short, with 9 bases between. Germline V CDR1 and CDR2: SGHKS, YYEKEE (reference sequence). The CDR3 covers 14 residues. The CDR3 region is CASSLGSGADTQYF. CDR3 nucleotides: TGTGCCAGCAGCTTGGGCTCAGGGGCAGATACGCAGTATTTT.

This clonotype was counted ten times or more. This chain connects TRBV27 to TRBJ1-5, with 8 positions matching TRBD1. V dropped 5 bases and J dropped 6; count of bases not matched to a gene: 6. Germline assignment: CDR1 MNHEY and CDR2 SMNVEV (reference sequence). This CDR3 spans 14 amino acids. Here the CDR3 DNA reads TGTGCCAGCAGTCGACAGGGGCTCGGTCAGCCCCAGCATTTT. Translation gives CASSRQGLGQPQHF.

V and J are TRBV5-1 and TRBJ1-2, with 9 bases identical to TRBD1. The CDR3 has 15 residues. The germline CDR1 and CDR2 sequences are SGHRS and YFSETQ. V gave up 5 bases and J gave up 3 bases; unmatched junction bases: 8. The chain's CDR3 is CASREGQGMDYGYTF. Here the CDR3 DNA reads TGCGCCAGCAGGGAGGGACAGGGAATGGACTATGGCTACACCTTC.

This chain uses TRBV4-1 with TRBJ1-1; unclear D gene. Trimming took off 4 bases at V and 10 bases at J, with 19 bases between the two ends. CDR1 and CDR2 from the germline V gene are MGHRA and YSYEKL. This CDR3 is 14 amino acids long. CDR3 in amino acids: CASSLEGQARRAFF. The CDR3 DNA reads as TGCGCCAGCAGCCTTGAAGGGCAGGCGAGACGAGCTTTCTTT.

This sequence joins TRBV12-5 and TRBJ1-2, with D possibly being TRBD1 (5 bases). The V gene lost 6 bases and the J gene lost 8 bases, with 13 bases spanning the gap. The CDR3 totals 12 residues. Germline values: CDR1 LGHNT, CDR2 FRNRAP. In DNA, the CDR3 is TGTGCTAGTGGACTCGGGGGGGACGGCTACACCTTC. Translation gives CASGLGGDGYTF.

This clonotype has only a few counts. V gene TRBV7-2 combines with J gene TRBJ2-3; 7 bases agree with TRBD1. The V gene end was trimmed by 7 bases and the J gene end by 10 bases; junction bases not matched to a gene: 11. Germline CDR1 reads SGHTA; CDR2 reads FQGNSA. The CDR3 runs 13 residues. CDR3 sequence (DNA): TGTGCCAGCACCCAACCCCCCCAGGGGGCGCAGTATTTT. Translation: CASTQPPQGAQYF.

V is TRBV12-3 or TRBV12-4 and J is TRBJ1-1; tentatively, D is TRBD1 (5 bases). This CDR3 region has 11 residues. Deletions cut 9 bases from V and 6 bases from J, with 11 bases between. CDR3 loop: CARRGCAEAFF. DNA of the CDR3: TGTGCCAGGAGGGGCTGCGCTGAAGCTTTCTTT.

This clonotype turned up a few times. The rearrangement uses TRBV12-3 or TRBV12-4 and TRBJ1-5, with 9 bases that match TRBD1. This CDR3 spans 17 amino acids. With 6 bases clipped from V and 0 bases from J, the junction kept 9 bases outside the gene matches. The CDR3 loop reads CASSADRGWSSNQPQHF. CDR3 coding DNA: TGTGCCAGCAGCGCGGACAGGGGCTGGAGTAGCAATCAGCCCCAGCATTTT.

The gene calls are TRBV20-1 and TRBJ2-7, with no clear D. The V and J ends lost 3 bases and 5 bases respectively, with 8 bases between them. Germline assignment: CDR1 DFQATT and CDR2 SNEGSKA (reference sequence). CDR3 size: 11 residues. This CDR3 is CSASLRDEQYF. The CDR3 coding sequence is TGCAGTGCTAGTCTACGTGACGAGCAGTACTTC.

V usage is TRBV28 and J usage is TRBJ2-3, with 10 bases that match TRBD2. Germline CDR1 MDHEN, CDR2 SYDVKM. The CDR3 extends over 16 amino acids. The V segment lost 2 bases and the J segment 2 bases; nucleotides outside the gene matches: 4. The CDR3 DNA reads TGTGCCAGCAGTTTAGAGCGGGGGGGGACCACAGATACGCAGTATTTT. It encodes CASSLERGGTTDTQYF.

The V gene is TRBV27, the J gene TRBJ2-1; TRBD2 matches at 10 bases. V shed 4 bases and J 5 bases; nucleotides not matched to a gene: 23. Germline CDR1 and CDR2: MNHEY and SMNVEV (reference sequence). This CDR3 is built from 21 residues. CDR3 sequence reads: CASSSRPGASAGGVGNNEQFF. In nucleotides, the CDR3 is TGTGCCAGCAGTTCCAGGCCGGGGGCATCAGCGGGAGGGGTGGGTAACAATGAGCAGTTCTTC.

The CDR3 nucleotides are TGCGCCAGCAGGGCACGGACAGGCGACACCGGGGAGCTGTTTTTT. Its protein product is CASRARTGDTGELFF. The chain links TRBV10-2 to TRBJ2-2; 7 positions match TRBD1. The germline CDR1 and CDR2 sequences are WSHSY and SAAADI. V was pared by 6 bases and J by 3 bases, with 7 bases of the junction left unmatched. The CDR3 has 15 amino acids.

CDR3 amino acids: CASRRAAAGAHEQYF. DNA for the CDR3: TGCGCCAGTAGGAGGGCGGCAGCGGGAGCCCACGAGCAGTACTTC. The V and J genes are TRBV5-1 and TRBJ2-7, with 8 bases matching TRBD2. CDR3 size: 15 residues. Germline lookup yields CDR1 SGHRS and CDR2 YFSETQ. Trimming at V came to 8 bases and at J to 5 bases, leaving 15 bases not matched to a gene.

This clonotype was seen a few times. The gene calls are TRBV6-1 and TRBJ1-6; 9 bases fit TRBD1. The CDR3 sequence is 13 residues long. Germline V gives CDR1 MNHNS, CDR2 SASEGT. With 8 bases clipped from V and 7 bases from J, the junction kept 3 bases outside the gene matches. For the CDR3, the DNA is TGTGCCAGCGGGACAGGGAAAAATTCACCCCTCCACTTT. This gives the protein CASGTGKNSPLHF.

The chain uses TRBV20-1 and TRBJ2-1; no definite D call. Germline CDR1 is DFQATT and CDR2 is SNEGSKA (reference sequence). Trimming removed 2 bases at V and 8 bases at J, with 7 bases between. The CDR3 runs to 11 residues. CDR3 loop: CSARTWDEQFF. The CDR3 DNA is TGCAGTGCTAGAACATGGGATGAGCAGTTCTTC.

J is TRBJ1-5 and V is TRBV12-3 or TRBV12-4; D might be TRBD1 (6 bases). V shed 4 bases and J shed 3 bases, with 16 bases lying between them. The CDR3 loop spans 16 amino acids. The CDR3: CASSSRGHLDNQPQHF. CDR3 nucleotide sequence: TGTGCCAGCAGTTCGCGGGGACACCTAGACAATCAGCCCCAGCATTTT.

This clonotype was seen a handful of times. V gene TRBV7-2 combines with J gene TRBJ1-5, with no clear D. V lost 7 bases to trimming and J lost 3 bases, with 13 bases between them. Germline CDR1 reads SGHTA; CDR2 reads FQGNSA. The CDR3 has 14 amino acids. The CDR3 here is CASTQHRDNQPQHF. CDR3 in DNA: TGTGCCAGCACCCAGCACCGAGACAATCAGCCCCAGCATTTT.

This CDR3 is CSARSTYEQYF. The CDR3 coding sequence is TGCAGTGCTAGAAGTACCTACGAGCAGTACTTC. The chain links TRBV20-1 to TRBJ2-7; the D is unclear. V was clipped by 2 bases and J by 2 bases, with 4 bases between them. The length of the CDR3 is 11 residues. Germline V gene sequence: CDR1 DFQATT, CDR2 SNEGSKA (reference sequence).

This clonotype was found a few times. The rearrangement links TRBV7-2 to TRBJ2-1; 10 nucleotides match TRBD2. CDR1 and CDR2 from the germline V gene are SGHTA and FQGNSA. V dropped 2 bases and J dropped 8; count of bases not matched to a gene: 6. This CDR3 has 15 residues. The CDR3 here is CASSLSSGREHEQFF. DNA for the CDR3: TGTGCCAGCAGCTTATCGAGCGGGAGGGAGCATGAGCAGTTCTTC.

This clonotype showed up just a few times. The chain combines TRBV9 with TRBJ2-7; D is tentatively TRBD1 or TRBD2 (5 bases each). The germline V gene has CDR1 SGDLS and CDR2 YYNGEE. CDR3 length equals 12 residues. V lost 0 bases to trimming and J lost 6 bases, with 7 bases between them. The CDR3 is CASSVGGFEQYF. The CDR3 bases are TGTGCCAGCAGCGTAGGGGGGTTCGAGCAGTACTTC.

A single count supports this clonotype. The gene calls are TRBV24-1 and TRBJ2-3; 7 nucleotides agree with TRBD1. The V segment lost 5 bases and the J segment 0 bases; nucleotides outside the gene matches: 10. Germline loops: CDR1 KGHDR, CDR2 SFDVKD. CDR3 length equals 17 residues. CDR3 coding DNA: TGTGCCACCAGTGTCTTTAGACAGGGCCTCAGCACAGATACGCAGTATTTT. It encodes CATSVFRQGLSTDTQYF.

This clonotype was observed a single time. The rearrangement links TRBV4-1 to TRBJ2-3; 10 bases map to TRBD2. The CDR3 consists of 18 residues. The V gene end was trimmed by 1 base and the J gene end by 4 bases; junction bases not matched to a gene: 11. Germline V CDR1 and CDR2: MGHRA, YSYEKL. The CDR3 DNA reads as TGCGCCAGCAGCCAAGCGGCGCCTAGCGGGAGTGGAGCAGATACGCAGTATTTT. Translated: CASSQAAPSGSGADTQYF.